The 10 T cell receptor beta chains below all came from one sample that was sequenced in a study of blood T cell repertoires in COVID-19. Using immunoSEQ multiplex PCR, the repertoire was profiled, and TCRdb retains in-frame clones only, with some absent. Of roughly 250,000 clones listed, approximately 91% are singletons. The sequenced sample was PBMCs or T cells enriched from blood (not recorded which). The receptor source for this set is a woman aged 40-49 years with acute COVID-19.

The chain has TRBV11-3 and TRBJ2-2, with 10 bases that match TRBD2. This CDR3 has 18 amino acids. J gave up 6 bases and V 5 bases, and 15 bases lay outside the gene matches. CDR1 is SGHNT and CDR2 is YENEEA in the germline V gene. DNA of the CDR3: TGTGCCAGCAGCCCGCGGGGGAGCGGGAGGGCCCCCGCCGGGGAGCTGTTTTTT. Amino acids: CASSPRGSGRAPAGELFF.

The rearrangement uses TRBV5-1 and TRBJ2-3; the match to TRBD2 covers 9 bases. Germline lookup yields CDR1 SGHRS and CDR2 YFSETQ. J gave up 5 bases and V 0 bases, and 10 bases lay outside the gene matches. CDR3 size: 17 residues. CDR3 DNA: TGCGCCAGCAGCTTGGAGGCTAGCGGGGTGTTCGGAGATACGCAGTATTTT. As protein: CASSLEASGVFGDTQYF.

The V call is TRBV9, the J call TRBJ2-2; TRBD2 aligns across 7 bases. V was clipped by 0 bases and J by 3 bases; unmatched bases: 2. There are 15 residues in the CDR3. From germline, CDR1 is SGDLS and CDR2 YYNGEE. CDR3 loop: CASSVAGGHTGELFF. In DNA, the CDR3 is TGTGCCAGCAGCGTAGCGGGGGGACACACCGGGGAGCTGTTTTTT.

With regard to this clone: The sample contains more than one DNA sequence encoding this CDR3. The genes are TRBV18 and TRBJ1-1; 11 bases are shared with TRBD1. The V gene end was trimmed by 3 bases and the J gene end by 1 base; junction bases not matched to a gene: 1. The CDR3 has 15 residues. Germline V gene data show CDR1 as KGHSH and CDR2 as LQKENI. The CDR3 reads CASSPGTGGNTEAFF. The CDR3 DNA sequence: TGTGCCAGCTCACCCGGGACAGGGGGGAACACTGAAGCTTTCTTT.

The rearrangement joins TRBV19 to TRBJ2-5; 8 positions match TRBD2. This CDR3 is 15 amino acids long. CDR1 is LNHDA, CDR2 SQIVND, per germline (reference sequence). V trimming: 2 bases; J trimming: 5 bases; junction bases outside the gene matches: 7. The CDR3 nucleotides read TGTGCCAGTAGTATATCGAGACCGGGAGGGGAGACCCAGTACTTC. Its translation is CASSISRPGGETQYF.

The V gene is TRBV5-8, the J gene TRBJ1-6; D possibly corresponds to TRBD1 (5 bases). Trimming pared 2 bases from V and 10 bases from J, leaving 19 bases between. Germline CDR1 reads SGHTS; CDR2 reads YDEGEE. CDR3 length equals 16 residues. The CDR3 sequence is CASSFTAGPLGSPLHF. As DNA, the CDR3 is TGTGCCAGCAGCTTCACCGCGGGGCCACTGGGGTCACCCCTCCACTTT.

This rearrangement joins TRBV9 to TRBJ1-2; 8 bases map to TRBD1. The germline V gene encodes CDR1 SGDLS and CDR2 YYNGEE. V shed 2 bases, J shed 8 bases, and the junction held 8 bases outside the gene matches. The CDR3 is 14 amino acids. The CDR3 loop is CASSVSDRGIGYTF. As DNA, the CDR3 is TGTGCCAGCAGCGTCTCCGACAGGGGAATCGGCTACACCTTC.

This chain joins TRBV6-5 and TRBJ2-7; TRBD1 matches 11 bases. Germline V gene data show CDR1 as MNHEY and CDR2 as SVGAGI. J lost 4 bases, V lost 4 bases, and 6 bases had no gene match. The CDR3 is 15 amino acids. CDR3 region: CASSWTDRGHYEQYF. In nucleotides, the CDR3 is TGTGCCAGCAGTTGGACGGACAGGGGGCATTACGAGCAGTACTTC.

The V call is TRBV14, the J call TRBJ1-1; a possible D gene is TRBD1 (5 bases). The V end was cut by 7 bases, the J end by 1 base, with 16 bases between. CDR1 is SGHDN and CDR2 is FVKESK in the germline V gene. This CDR3 has 15 residues. CDR3 protein: CASTEGLTPNTEAFF. CDR3 DNA: TGTGCCAGCACCGAGGGACTCACACCGAACACTGAAGCTTTCTTT.

This sequence joins TRBV18 and TRBJ2-5; weak D call: TRBD2 (6 bases). Germline V gene data show CDR1 as KGHSH and CDR2 as LQKENI. The CDR3 sequence is 13 residues long. V was cut by 3 bases and J by 4 bases, with 9 bases left in between. The CDR3 region is CASSPNGGETQYF. The CDR3 DNA sequence: TGTGCCAGCTCACCGAACGGGGGAGAGACCCAGTACTTC. Supplemented by reference TRBV18 and TRBJ2-5, the full variable domain reads NAGVMQNPRHLVRRRGQEARLRCSPMKGHSHVYWYRQLPEEGLKFMVYLQKENIIDESGMPKERFSAEFPKEGPSILRIQQVVRGDSAAYFCASSPNGGETQYFGPGTRLLVL.